This T cell receptor (beta chain) was captured by sequencing in a study of T cells in Graves' hyperthyroidism and ophthalmopathy. CDR1 MNHEY and CDR2 SMNVEV come from the germline V gene (reference sequence). V lost 3 bases and J 2 bases, leaving 11 bases between the germline ends. This CDR3 comprises 15 residues. Amplification targeted TCR beta CDR3 regions from RNA transcripts. The study used the HTBI primer set for a first-round RT-PCR of the TCR CDR3. In TCRdb, the multiplex PCR reads were re-called with MiXCR into one record per CDR3 protein. The sample lists 330,000 or so distinct CDR3 sequences; approximately 18% were seen once.

The sequenced sample was blood. The gene calls are TRBV27 and TRBJ1-5; D is unresolved. The clonotype was recovered from a middle-aged man with Graves' ophthalmopathy. The DNA for the CDR3 is TGTGCCAGCAGTTTTTCTACAAAGGGCAATCAGCCCCAGCATTTT. It yields the protein CASSFSTKGNQPQHF.